The present T cell receptor beta chain was sequenced within a study of cytomegalovirus exposure and HLA in healthy donors. Deletions cut 5 bases from V and 3 bases from J, with 13 bases between. The germline gives CDR1 SGHTA, CDR2 FQGNSA. There are 14 residues in the CDR3. The PCR ran on 60 Vbeta and 13 Jbeta primers. Using immunoSEQ multiplex PCR, the repertoire was profiled, and TCRdb retains in-frame clones only, with some absent. Its table lists under 120,000 clones. Overall study findings and caveats: The authors confirmed in vitro that a few CMV-associated chains were specific for CMV antigens. Productive status was seen about 87% or about 30% of the time for most TCR beta V segments in an earlier analysis. When analyzed later, the rates of TCR association showed variation by HLA locus, with DRB1 the most and HLA-C the fewest. A later analysis found that most CMV-associated TCR beta chains appeared HLA-restricted.

Worth noting for this clone: Antigen unknown.

The receptor comes from a middle-aged man in good health and CMV-seronegative. This sequence joins TRBV7-2 and TRBJ1-2; D not resolved. Material: PBMCs. The CDR3 spells CASSPVRHDYGYTF. CDR3 sequence (DNA): TGTGCCAGCAGCCCAGTCCGACACGACTATGGCTACACCTTC.